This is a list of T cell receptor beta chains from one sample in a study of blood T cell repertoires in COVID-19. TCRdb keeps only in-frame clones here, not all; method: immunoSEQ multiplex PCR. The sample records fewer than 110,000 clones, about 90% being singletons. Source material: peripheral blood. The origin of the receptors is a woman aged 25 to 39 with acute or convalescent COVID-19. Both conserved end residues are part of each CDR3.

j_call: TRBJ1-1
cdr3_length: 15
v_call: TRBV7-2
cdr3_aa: CASSLRAGMNTGAFF

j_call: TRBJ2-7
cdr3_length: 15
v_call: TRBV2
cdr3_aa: CASQPRTSRSYEQYF

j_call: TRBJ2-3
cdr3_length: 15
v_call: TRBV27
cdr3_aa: CASSSTSGRLDTQYF

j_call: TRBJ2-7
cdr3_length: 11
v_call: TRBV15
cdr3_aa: CATGQGYEQYF

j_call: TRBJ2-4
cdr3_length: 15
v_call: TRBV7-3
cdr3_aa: CASSSTGGITDIQYF

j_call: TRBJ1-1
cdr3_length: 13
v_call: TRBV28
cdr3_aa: CASSLVGAAEAFF

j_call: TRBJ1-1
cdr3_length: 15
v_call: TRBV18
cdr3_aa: CASSPLRVENTEAFF

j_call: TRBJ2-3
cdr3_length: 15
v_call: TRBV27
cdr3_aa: CASSLGVADTDTQYF

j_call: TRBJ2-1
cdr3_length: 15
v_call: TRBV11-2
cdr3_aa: CASSLDGSSYNEQFF

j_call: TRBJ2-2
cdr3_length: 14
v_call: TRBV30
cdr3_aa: CAWSVLENTGELFF

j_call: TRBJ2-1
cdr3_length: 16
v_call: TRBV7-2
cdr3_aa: CASSPEGADRSNEQFF

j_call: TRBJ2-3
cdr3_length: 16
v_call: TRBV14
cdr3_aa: CASSRRQGALTDTQYF

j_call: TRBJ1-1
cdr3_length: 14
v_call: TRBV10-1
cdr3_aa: CASSEARVDTEAFF

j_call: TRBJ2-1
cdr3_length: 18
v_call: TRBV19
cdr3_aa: CASSPAWGGTVTYNEQFF

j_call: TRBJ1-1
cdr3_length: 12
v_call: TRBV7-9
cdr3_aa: CASSMLGSEAFF

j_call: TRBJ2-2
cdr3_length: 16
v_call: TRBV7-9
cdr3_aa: CASSWTGTGITGELFF

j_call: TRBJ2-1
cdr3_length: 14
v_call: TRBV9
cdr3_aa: CASSAGQGVHEQFF

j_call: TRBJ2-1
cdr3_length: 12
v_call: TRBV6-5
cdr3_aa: CASSYSLGEQFF

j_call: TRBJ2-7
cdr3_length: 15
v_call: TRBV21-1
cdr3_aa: CASSFLRPTGFEQYF

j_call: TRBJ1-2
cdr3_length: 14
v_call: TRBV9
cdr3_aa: CASSVDRTGDGYTF

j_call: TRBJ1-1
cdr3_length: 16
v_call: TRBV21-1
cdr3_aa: CASRNHLGGPNTEAFF

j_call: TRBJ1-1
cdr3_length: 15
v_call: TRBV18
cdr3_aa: CASSPRTGMNTEAFF

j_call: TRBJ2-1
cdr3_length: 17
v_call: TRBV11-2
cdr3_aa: CASSLRSSGRAHNEQFF

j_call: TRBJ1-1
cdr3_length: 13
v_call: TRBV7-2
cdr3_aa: CASSLSGLTEAFF

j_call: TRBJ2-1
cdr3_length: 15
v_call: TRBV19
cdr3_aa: CASRTSGSSYNEQFF

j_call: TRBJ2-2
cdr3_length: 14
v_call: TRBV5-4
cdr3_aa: CASSLARGLGELFF

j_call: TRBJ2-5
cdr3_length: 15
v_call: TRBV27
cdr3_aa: CASSRTGTYGETQYF

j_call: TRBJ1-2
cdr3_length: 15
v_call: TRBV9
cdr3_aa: CASSVRDRETYGYTF

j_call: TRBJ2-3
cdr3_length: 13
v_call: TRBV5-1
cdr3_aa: CASSDSLTDTQYF

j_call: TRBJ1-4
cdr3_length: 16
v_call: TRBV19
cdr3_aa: CASSITQGRTNEKLFF

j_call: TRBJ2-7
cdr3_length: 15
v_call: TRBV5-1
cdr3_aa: CASSLGTGGSYEQYF

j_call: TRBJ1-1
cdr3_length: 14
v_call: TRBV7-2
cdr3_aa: CASSPQQGLTEAFF

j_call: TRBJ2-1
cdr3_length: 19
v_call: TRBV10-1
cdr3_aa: CASSESGKTSGSSYNEQFF

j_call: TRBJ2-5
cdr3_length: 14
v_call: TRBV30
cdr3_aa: CAWKAGVGGETQYF

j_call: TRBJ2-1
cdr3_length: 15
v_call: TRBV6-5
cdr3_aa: CASIKRDTTYNEQFF

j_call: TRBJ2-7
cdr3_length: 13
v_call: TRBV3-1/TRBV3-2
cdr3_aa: CASSLGQGYEQYF

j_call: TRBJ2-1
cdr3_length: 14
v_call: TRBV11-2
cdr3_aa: CASSLQLEGGEQFF

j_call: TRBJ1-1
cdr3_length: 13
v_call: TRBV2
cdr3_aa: CASRGPMNTEAFF

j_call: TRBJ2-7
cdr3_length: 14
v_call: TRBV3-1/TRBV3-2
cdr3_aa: CASSLGASSYEQYF

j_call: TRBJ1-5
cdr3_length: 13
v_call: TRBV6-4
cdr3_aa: CASSVGQDQPQHF

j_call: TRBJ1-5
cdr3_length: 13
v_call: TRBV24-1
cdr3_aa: CATGGTPNQPQHF

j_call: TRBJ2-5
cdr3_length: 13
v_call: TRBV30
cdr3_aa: CAWTGGGQETQYF

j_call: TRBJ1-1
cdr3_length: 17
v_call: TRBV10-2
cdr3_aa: CASSEGWAGGSITEAFF

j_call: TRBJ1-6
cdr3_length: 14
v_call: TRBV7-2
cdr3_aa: CASSPQVGGSPLHF

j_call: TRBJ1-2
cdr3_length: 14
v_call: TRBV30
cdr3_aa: CAFQGGGEGNGYTF

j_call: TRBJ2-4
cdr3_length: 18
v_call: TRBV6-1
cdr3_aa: CASSEVVSGGPSKNIQYF

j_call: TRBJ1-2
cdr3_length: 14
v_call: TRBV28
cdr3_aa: CASSLSDRVGGYTF

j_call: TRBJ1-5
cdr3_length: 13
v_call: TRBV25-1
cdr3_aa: CASSAGKNQPQHF

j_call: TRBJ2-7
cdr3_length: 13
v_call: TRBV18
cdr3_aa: CASSPRGSYEQYF

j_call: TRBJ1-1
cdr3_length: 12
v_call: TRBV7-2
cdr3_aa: CASSLLRTEAFF

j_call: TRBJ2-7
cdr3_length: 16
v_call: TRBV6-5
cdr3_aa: CASSYSTSGGLYEQYF

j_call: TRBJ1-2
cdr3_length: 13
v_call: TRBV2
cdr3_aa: CASRDRGPYGYTF

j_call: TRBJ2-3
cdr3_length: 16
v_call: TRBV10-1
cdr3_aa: CASSEFARGFTDTQYF

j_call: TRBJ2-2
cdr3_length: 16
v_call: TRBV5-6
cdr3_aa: CASSSFPGLNTGELFF

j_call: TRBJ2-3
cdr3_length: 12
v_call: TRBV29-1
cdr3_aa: CSVADGTDTQYF

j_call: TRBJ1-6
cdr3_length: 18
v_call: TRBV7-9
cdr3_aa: CASSLETLGAGGLSPLHF

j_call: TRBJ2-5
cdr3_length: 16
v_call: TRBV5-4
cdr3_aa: CASSWGGLANAETQYF